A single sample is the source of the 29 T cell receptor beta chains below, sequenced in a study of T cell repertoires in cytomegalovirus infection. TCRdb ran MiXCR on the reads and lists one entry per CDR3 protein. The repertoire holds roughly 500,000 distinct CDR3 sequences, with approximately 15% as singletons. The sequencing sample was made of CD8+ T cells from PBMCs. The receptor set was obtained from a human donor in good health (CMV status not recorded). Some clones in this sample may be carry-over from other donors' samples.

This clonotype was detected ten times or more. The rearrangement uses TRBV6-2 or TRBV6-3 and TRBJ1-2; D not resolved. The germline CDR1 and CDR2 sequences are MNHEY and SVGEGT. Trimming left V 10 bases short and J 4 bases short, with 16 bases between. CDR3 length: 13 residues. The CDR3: CATGARSFYGYTF. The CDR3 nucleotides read TGTGCCACCGGCGCAAGGTCCTTCTATGGCTACACCTTC.

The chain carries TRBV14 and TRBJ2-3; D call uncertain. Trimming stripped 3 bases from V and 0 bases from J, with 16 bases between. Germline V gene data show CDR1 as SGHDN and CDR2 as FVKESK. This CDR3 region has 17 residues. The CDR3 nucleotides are TGTGCCAGCAGCCACGAGGCCCGAATTAGTAGCACAGATACGCAGTATTTT. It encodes CASSHEARISSTDTQYF.

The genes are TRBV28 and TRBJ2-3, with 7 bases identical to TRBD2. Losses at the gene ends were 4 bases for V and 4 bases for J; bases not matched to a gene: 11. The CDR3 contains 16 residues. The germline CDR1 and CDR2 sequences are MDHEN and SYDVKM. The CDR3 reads CASSSRAGGRADTQYF. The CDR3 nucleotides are TGTGCCAGCAGTTCCCGGGCTGGCGGGAGAGCAGATACGCAGTATTTT.

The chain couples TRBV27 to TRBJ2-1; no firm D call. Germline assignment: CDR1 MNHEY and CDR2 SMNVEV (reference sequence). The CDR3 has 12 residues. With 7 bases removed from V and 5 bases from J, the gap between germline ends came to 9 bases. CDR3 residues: CASTWGNNEQFF. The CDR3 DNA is TGTGCCAGCACCTGGGGAAACAATGAGCAGTTCTTC.

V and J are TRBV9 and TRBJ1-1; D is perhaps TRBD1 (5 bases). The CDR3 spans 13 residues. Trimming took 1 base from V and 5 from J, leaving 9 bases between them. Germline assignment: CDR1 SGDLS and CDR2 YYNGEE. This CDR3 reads CASSVTGVTEAFF. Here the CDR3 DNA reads TGTGCCAGCAGCGTAACGGGGGTGACTGAAGCTTTCTTT.

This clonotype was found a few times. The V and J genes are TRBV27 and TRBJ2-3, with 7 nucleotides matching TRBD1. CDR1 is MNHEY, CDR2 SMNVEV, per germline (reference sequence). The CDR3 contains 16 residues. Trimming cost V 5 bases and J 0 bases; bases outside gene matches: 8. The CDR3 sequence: CASSEGTGVSTDTQYF. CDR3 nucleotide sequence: TGTGCCAGCAGTGAGGGCACAGGGGTTAGCACAGATACGCAGTATTTT.

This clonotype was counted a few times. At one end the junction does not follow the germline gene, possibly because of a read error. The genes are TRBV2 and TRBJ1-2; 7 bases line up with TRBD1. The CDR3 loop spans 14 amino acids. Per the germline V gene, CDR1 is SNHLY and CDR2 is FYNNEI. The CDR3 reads CASYNDRANFGYTF. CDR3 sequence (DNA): TGTGCCAGCTACAACGACAGGGCTAACTTTGGCTACACCTTC.

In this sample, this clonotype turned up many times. CDR3 loop: CAISEPGPNTEAFF. The CDR3 DNA reads TGTGCCATCAGTGAGCCGGGTCCGAACACTGAAGCTTTCTTT. The chain uses TRBV10-3 and TRBJ1-1, with D unclear. The CDR3 is 14 residues long. Germline values: CDR1 ENHRY, CDR2 SYGVKD. Trimming removed 2 bases from V and 1 base from J, with 8 bases in between.

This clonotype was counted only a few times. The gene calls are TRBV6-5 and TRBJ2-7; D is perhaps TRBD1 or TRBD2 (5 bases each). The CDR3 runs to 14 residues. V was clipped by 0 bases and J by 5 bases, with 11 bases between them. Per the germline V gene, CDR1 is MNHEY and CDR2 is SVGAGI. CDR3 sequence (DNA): TGTGCCAGCAGTTACTCTGGCAGGGACCACGAGCAGTACTTC. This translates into CASSYSGRDHEQYF.

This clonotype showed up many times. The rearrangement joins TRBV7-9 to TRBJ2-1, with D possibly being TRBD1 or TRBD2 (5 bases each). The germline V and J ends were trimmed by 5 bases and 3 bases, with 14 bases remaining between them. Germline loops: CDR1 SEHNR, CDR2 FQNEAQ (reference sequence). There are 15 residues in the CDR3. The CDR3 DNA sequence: TGTGCCAGCAGCGGACACCGGGACCGCTACAATGAGCAGTTCTTC. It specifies CASSGHRDRYNEQFF.

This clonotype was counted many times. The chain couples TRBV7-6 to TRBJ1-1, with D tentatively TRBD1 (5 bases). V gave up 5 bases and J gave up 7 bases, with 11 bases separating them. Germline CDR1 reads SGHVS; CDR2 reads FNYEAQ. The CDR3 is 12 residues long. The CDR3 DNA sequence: TGTGCCAGCAGCGACAGATACGGTGAAGCTTTCTTT. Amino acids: CASSDRYGEAFF.

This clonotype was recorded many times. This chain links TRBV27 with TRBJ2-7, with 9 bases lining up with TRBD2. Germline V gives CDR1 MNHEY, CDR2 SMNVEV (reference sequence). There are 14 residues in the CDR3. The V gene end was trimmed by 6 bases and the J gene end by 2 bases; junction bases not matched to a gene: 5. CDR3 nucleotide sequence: TGTGCCAGCAGAAGGACTAGCGCCACCTACGAGCAGTACTTC. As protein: CASRRTSATYEQYF.

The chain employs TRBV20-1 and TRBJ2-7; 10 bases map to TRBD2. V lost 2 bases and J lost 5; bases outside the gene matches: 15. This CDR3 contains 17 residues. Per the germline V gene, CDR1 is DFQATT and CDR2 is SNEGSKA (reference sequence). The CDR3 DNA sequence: TGCAGTGCTAGAATCCAGTTATCTAGCGGGAGTAGGAACGAGCAGTACTTC. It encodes CSARIQLSSGSRNEQYF.

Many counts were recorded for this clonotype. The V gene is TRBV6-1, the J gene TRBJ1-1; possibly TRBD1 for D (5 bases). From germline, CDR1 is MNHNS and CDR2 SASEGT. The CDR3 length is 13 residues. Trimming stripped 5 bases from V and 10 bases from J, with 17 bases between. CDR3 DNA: TGTGCCAGCAGTTCGCTTCGGGGGTTCAGAGCTTTCTTT. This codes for CASSSLRGFRAFF.

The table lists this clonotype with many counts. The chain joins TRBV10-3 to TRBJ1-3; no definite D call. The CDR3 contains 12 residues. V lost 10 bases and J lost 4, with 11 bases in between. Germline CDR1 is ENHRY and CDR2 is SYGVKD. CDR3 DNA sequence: TGTGCCACTAGCGAGGACGGAAACACCATATATTTT. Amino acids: CATSEDGNTIYF.

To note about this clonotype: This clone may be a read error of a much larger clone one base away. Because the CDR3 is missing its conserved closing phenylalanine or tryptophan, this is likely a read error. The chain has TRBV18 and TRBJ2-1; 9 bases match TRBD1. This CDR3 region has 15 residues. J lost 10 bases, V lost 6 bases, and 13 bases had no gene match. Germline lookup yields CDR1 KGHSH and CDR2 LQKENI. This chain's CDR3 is CASSHVGDRVYEQFL. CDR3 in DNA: TGTGCCAGCTCCCACGTGGGGGACAGGGTTTACGAGCAGTTCTTA.

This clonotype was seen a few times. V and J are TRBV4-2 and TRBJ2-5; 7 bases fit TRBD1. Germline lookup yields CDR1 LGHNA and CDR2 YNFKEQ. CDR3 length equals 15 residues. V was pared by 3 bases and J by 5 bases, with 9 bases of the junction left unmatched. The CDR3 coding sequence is TGTGCCAGCAGCCAGGCTGACAGGGTGGGGGAGACCCAGTACTTC. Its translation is CASSQADRVGETQYF.

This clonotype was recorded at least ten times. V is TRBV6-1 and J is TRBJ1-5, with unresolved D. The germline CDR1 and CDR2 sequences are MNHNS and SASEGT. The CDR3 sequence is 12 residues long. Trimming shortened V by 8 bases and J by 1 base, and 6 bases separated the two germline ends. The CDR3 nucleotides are TGTGCCAGCTGGCAAAGCAATCAGCCCCAGCATTTT. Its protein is CASWQSNQPQHF.

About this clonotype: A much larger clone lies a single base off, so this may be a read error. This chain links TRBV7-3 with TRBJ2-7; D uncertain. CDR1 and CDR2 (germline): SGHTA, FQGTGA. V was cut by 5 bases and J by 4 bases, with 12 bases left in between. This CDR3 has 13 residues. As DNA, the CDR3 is TGTGCCAGCAGCCCCCTGGCATGGTACGAGCAGTACTTC. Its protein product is CASSPLAWYEQYF.

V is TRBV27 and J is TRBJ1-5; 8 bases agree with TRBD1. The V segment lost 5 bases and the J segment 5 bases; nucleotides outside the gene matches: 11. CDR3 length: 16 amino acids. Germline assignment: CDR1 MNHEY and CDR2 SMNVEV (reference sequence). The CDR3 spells CASSPSTGQEDQPQHF. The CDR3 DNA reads TGTGCCAGCAGTCCATCAACGGGACAGGAGGATCAGCCCCAGCATTTT.

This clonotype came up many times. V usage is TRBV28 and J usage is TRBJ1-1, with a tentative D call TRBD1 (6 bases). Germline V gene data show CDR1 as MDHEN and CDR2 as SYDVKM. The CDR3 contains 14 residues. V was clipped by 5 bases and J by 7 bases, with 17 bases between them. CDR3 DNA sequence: TGTGCCAGCAGTCTCCGACAGGCGGTGGTTGAAGCTTTCTTT. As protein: CASSLRQAVVEAFF.

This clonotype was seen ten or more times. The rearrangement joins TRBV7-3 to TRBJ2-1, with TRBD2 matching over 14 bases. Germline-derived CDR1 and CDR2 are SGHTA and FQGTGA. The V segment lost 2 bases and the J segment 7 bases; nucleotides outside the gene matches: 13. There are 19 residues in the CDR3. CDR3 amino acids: CASSLLIGTSGSYSNEQFF. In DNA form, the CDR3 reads TGTGCCAGCAGCTTATTAATTGGGACTAGCGGGAGTTATTCGAATGAGCAGTTCTTC.

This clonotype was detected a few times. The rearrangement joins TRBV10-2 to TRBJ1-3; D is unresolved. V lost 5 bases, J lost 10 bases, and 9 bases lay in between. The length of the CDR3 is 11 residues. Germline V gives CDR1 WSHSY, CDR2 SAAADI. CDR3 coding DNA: TGCGCCAGCAGTTGGGGTTTTACCATATATTTT. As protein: CASSWGFTIYF.

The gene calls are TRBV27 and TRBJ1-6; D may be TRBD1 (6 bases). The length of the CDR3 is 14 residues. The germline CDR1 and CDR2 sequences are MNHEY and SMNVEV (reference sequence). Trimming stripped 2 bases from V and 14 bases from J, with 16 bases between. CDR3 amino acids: CASSLRGAFDTLHF. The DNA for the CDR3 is TGTGCCAGCAGTTTAAGGGGGGCCTTCGACACCCTCCACTTT.

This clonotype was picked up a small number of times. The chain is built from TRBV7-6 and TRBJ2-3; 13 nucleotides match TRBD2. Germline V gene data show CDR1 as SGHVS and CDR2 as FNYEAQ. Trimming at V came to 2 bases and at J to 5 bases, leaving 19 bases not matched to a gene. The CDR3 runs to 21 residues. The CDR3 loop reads CASSLPWLTSGRTGGGDTQYF. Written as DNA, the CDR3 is TGTGCCAGCAGCTTACCTTGGTTGACTAGCGGGAGGACCGGGGGTGGAGATACGCAGTATTTT.

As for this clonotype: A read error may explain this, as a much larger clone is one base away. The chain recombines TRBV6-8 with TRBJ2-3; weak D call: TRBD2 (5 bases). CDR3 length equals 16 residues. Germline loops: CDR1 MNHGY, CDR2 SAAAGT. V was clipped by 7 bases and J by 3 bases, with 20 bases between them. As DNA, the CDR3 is TGTGCCAGCAACTACATGTTGGGGTCGGGGACAGATACGCAGTATTTT. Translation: CASNYMLGSGTDTQYF.

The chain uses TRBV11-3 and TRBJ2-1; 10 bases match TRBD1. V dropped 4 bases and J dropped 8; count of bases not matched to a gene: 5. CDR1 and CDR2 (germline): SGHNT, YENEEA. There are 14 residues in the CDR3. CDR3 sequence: CASSSSGTGDEQFF. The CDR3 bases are TGTGCCAGCAGCTCAAGCGGGACAGGGGATGAGCAGTTCTTC.

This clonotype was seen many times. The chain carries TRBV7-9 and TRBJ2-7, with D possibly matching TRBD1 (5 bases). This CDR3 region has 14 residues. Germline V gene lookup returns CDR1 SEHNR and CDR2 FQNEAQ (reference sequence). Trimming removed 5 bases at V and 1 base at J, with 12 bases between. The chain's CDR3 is CASSENRFSYEQYF. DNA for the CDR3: TGTGCCAGCAGCGAAAACAGGTTTTCCTACGAGCAGTACTTC. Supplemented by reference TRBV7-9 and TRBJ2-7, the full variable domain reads DTGVSQNPRHKITKRGQNVTFRCDPISEHNRLYWYRQTLGQGPEFLTYFQNEAQLEKSRLLSDRFSAERPKGSFSTLEIQRTEQGDSAMYLCASSENRFSYEQYFGPGTRLTVT.

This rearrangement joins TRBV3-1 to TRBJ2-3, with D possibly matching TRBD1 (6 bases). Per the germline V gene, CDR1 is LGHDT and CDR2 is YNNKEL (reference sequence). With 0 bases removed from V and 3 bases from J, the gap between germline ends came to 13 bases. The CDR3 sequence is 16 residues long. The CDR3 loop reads CASSQDWSRGTDTQYF. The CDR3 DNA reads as TGTGCCAGCAGCCAAGATTGGAGCAGGGGTACAGATACGCAGTATTTT.